This T cell receptor beta chain was recovered during a study of blood T cell repertoires in COVID-19. CDR3 length: 13 amino acids. V gave up 9 bases and J gave up 4 bases; unmatched junction bases: 4. Germline values: CDR1 KGHDR, CDR2 SFDVKD. In the original processing: Amplification from reference gene primers served as the basis for estimated nucleated cell counts. TCRdb's table, derived via immunoSEQ multiplex PCR, lists solely in-frame clones and lacks some. D and trimming were read from the DNA, whereas the V and J calls and clone size are those reported in that table. The sample has roughly 300,000 clones, roughly 85% seen once. Participants spanned ages about 18 to 100 years and resided in fewer than 30 US areas. What the recovered Cohort 3 donors had was two negative PCRs, clearance, or symptom resolution.

Sequenced material: PBMCs or T cells enriched from blood (not recorded which). The origin of this receptor is a woman aged 45-65 years who had recovered from COVID-19. This chain links TRBV24-1 with TRBJ2-3; TRBD1 agrees at 9 bases. The CDR3 DNA is TGTGCCACCGGGACAGGGAATGCAGATACGCAGTATTTT. Residues: CATGTGNADTQYF.